The 27 T cell receptor beta chains in this list originate from one sample, sequenced in a study of human T cells and chemical hapten exposure. As for time point: patch test 2, 6 weeks after DPC sensitization. Sample treatment: therapeutic diphenylcyclopropenone sensitization with weekly scalp DPC. TCRdb passed the RACE reads through MiXCR, listing each CDR3 protein once. The data show some 44,000 distinct CDR3 sequences, with 8.9% seen just once and 15% held by the top ten. The starting material was whole blood, obtained in connection with sensitization to the hapten diphenylcyclopropenone (DPC). These receptors originate from a woman between 35 and 50 years old with alopecia areata. Some clones in this sample may be carry-over from other donors' samples.

This clonotype was recorded at least ten times. It is likely a read error, because the conserved phenylalanine at the end of the CDR3 is missing. Because the CDR3's place on the DNA is in doubt, the DNA is left out and the CDR3 is given as listed by TCRdb. V usage is TRBV6-6 and J usage is TRBJ2-3. Germline V gives CDR1 MNHNY, CDR2 SVGAGI (reference sequence). The CDR3 length is 9 residues, termini included. CDR3 loop: CASSYSTSN.

A note on this clonotype: The junction and the germline gene differ at one end; a read error may be behind it. The chain joins TRBV28 to TRBJ2-7, with a weak D call TRBD2 (7 bases). The CDR3 has 13 amino acids. The V gene's germline CDR1 is MDHEN and CDR2 SYDVKM. The CDR3 region is CASTLGGAYEQYF. The CDR3 nucleotides read TGTGCCAGCACTTTAGGGGGGGCGTACGAGCAGTACTTC.

The chain carries TRBV6-4 and TRBJ2-4; D is unresolved. The CDR3 length is 13 residues. Germline CDR1 MRHNA, CDR2 SNTAGT. V dropped 2 bases and J dropped 4 bases, with 6 bases sitting between them. CDR3 bases: TGTGCCAGCAGTGACGGGGAAAAAAACATTCAGTACTTC. Amino acids: CASSDGEKNIQYF.

CDR3 DNA: TGTGCCAGCAGCTCCCGGTGGAATGAGCAGTTCTTC. It is translated as CASSSRWNEQFF. This chain joins TRBV28 and TRBJ2-1; no reliable D call. Germline loops: CDR1 MDHEN, CDR2 SYDVKM. The CDR3 has 12 residues. V lost 6 bases and J lost 7, with 10 bases in between.

This clonotype occurred many times. The chain has TRBV7-9 and TRBJ2-3, with 10 bases matching TRBD1. Trimming cost V 2 bases and J 3 bases; bases outside gene matches: 8. This CDR3 is 17 amino acids long. CDR1 SEHNR and CDR2 FQNEAQ come from the germline V gene (reference sequence). CDR3 sequence reads: CASSLTGTGATTDTQYF. The CDR3 DNA reads TGTGCCAGCAGCTTAACCGGGACAGGGGCAACGACAGATACGCAGTATTTT.

The sample holds a few counts of this clonotype. The chain couples TRBV29-1 to TRBJ2-7; TRBD1 might be the D (6 bases). The CDR3 covers 13 residues. V lost 7 bases and J lost 4, with 17 bases in between. CDR1 and CDR2 (germline): SQVTM, ANQGSEA. CDR3 protein: CSAKTGQRYEQYF. DNA for the CDR3: TGCAGCGCCAAAACCGGACAGCGTTACGAGCAGTACTTC.

This clonotype was seen ten or more times. The J gene is TRBJ2-7, the V gene TRBV3-1; D remains unclear. This CDR3 spans 13 amino acids. CDR1 is LGHDT and CDR2 is YNNKEL in the germline V gene (reference sequence). Trimming stripped 0 bases from V and 6 bases from J, with 9 bases between. The CDR3 is CASSQETSLEQYF. The CDR3 bases are TGTGCCAGCAGCCAAGAAACCAGTCTCGAGCAGTACTTC.

Ten or more counts support this clonotype. This chain joins TRBV3-1 and TRBJ2-5, with 11 bases fitting TRBD2. This CDR3 contains 16 residues. The V segment lost 4 bases and the J segment 4 bases; nucleotides outside the gene matches: 8. Germline values: CDR1 LGHDT, CDR2 YNNKEL (reference sequence). The CDR3 bases are TGTGCCAGCAGCCCGCTAGCGGGGGGTTTATCAGAGACCCAGTACTTC. Protein product: CASSPLAGGLSETQYF.

This clonotype was seen repeatedly, ten times or more. The chain links TRBV12-3 or TRBV12-4 to TRBJ2-7; possibly TRBD1 or TRBD2 for D (6 bases each). CDR3 length equals 13 residues. Trimming cost V 7 bases and J 2 bases, with 12 bases left between them. The CDR3 DNA is TGTGCCAGCACGCAAGGGGGGCCCTACGAGCAGTACTTC. This encodes CASTQGGPYEQYF.

This clonotype came up many times. The chain recombines TRBV7-6 with TRBJ2-3; 11 positions match TRBD2. The CDR3 length is 18 residues. The germline V gene has CDR1 SGHVS and CDR2 FNYEAQ. After removal of 2 bases from V and 6 bases from J, the junction contained 13 bases not matched to a gene. DNA of the CDR3: TGTGCCAGCAGCTTAAGAGGGGTAGCGGGGGGGCCAACGGATACGCAGTATTTT. Translation: CASSLRGVAGGPTDTQYF.

In this sample, this clonotype turned up many times. This sequence joins TRBV5-6 and TRBJ2-3; 9 nucleotides align to TRBD1. The germline V gene encodes CDR1 SGHDT and CDR2 YYEEEE. The junction had 9 bases not matched to a gene; V was cut back by 5 bases and J by 5 bases. The CDR3 runs 15 residues. For the CDR3, the DNA is TGTGCCAGCAGTTATGTGGACAGGGGTGGAGATACGCAGTATTTT. Encoded protein: CASSYVDRGGDTQYF.

The chain carries TRBV15 and TRBJ2-7; D is perhaps TRBD2 (5 bases). The V gene's germline CDR1 is LNHNV and CDR2 YYDKDF (reference sequence). V gave up 1 base and J gave up 6 bases, with 10 bases separating them. This CDR3 is built from 13 residues. The CDR3 sequence is CATSRVSLAEQYF. The CDR3 DNA follows: TGTGCCACCAGCAGAGTAAGCCTAGCCGAGCAGTACTTC.

In its sample, this clonotype was seen many times. V and J are TRBV4-1 and TRBJ2-5, with D perhaps assigned TRBD1 or TRBD2 (5 bases each). The CDR3 has 13 amino acids. With 6 bases removed from V and 5 bases from J, the gap between germline ends came to 13 bases. Germline CDR1 is MGHRA and CDR2 is YSYEKL. The chain's CDR3 is CASRGVPEETQYF. CDR3 nucleotide sequence: TGCGCCAGCAGGGGGGTCCCCGAGGAGACCCAGTACTTC.

This clonotype has a count of ten or more. V usage is TRBV11-2 and J usage is TRBJ2-1, with 9 bases identical to TRBD2. CDR1 SGHAT and CDR2 FQNNGV come from the germline V gene. V was clipped by 1 base and J by 3 bases; unmatched bases: 4. The CDR3 extends over 16 amino acids. CDR3 nucleotide sequence: TGTGCCAGCAGCTTAGGGGGACTAGCTTTCTACAATGAGCAGTTCTTC. Its translation is CASSLGGLAFYNEQFF.

This clonotype appeared many times. The chain recombines TRBV28 with TRBJ2-7; the match to TRBD2 covers 7 bases. The CDR3 contains 15 residues. Trimming cost V 2 bases and J 0 bases; bases outside gene matches: 4. Germline loops: CDR1 MDHEN, CDR2 SYDVKM. Here the CDR3 reads CASSLRGVGSYEQYF. CDR3 DNA sequence: TGTGCCAGCAGTTTACGGGGGGTCGGCTCCTACGAGCAGTACTTC.

There are a few counts of this clonotype. J is TRBJ2-1 and V is TRBV29-1, with D possibly being TRBD2 (6 bases). The germline V gene has CDR1 SQVTM and CDR2 ANQGSEA. The ends were cut back, 6 bases at V and 3 bases at J, with 12 bases in the middle. This CDR3 is 13 amino acids long. The CDR3 DNA reads TGCAGCGTAGTCGGGGAGGTCTACAATGAGCAGTTCTTC. It translates to CSVVGEVYNEQFF.

This clonotype was seen ten or more times. The gene calls are TRBV5-1 and TRBJ2-3, with D uncertain. V gave up 1 base and J gave up 2 bases, with 11 bases separating them. The CDR3 spans 15 residues. Looked up from germline, CDR1 is SGHRS and CDR2 is YFSETQ. The CDR3: CASSLPRAITDTQYF. The CDR3 nucleotides read TGCGCCAGCAGCTTGCCAAGGGCCATCACAGATACGCAGTATTTT. The variable domain in full, with the rest retrieved from reference TRBV5-1 and TRBJ2-3, is KAGVTQTPRYLIKTRGQQVTLSCSPISGHRSVSWYQQTPGQGLQFLFEYFSETQRNKGNFPGRFSGRQFSNSRSEMNVSTLELGDSALYLCASSLPRAITDTQYFGPGTRLTVL.

The chain is built from TRBV9 and TRBJ1-6; tentatively, D is TRBD1 (6 bases). The V gene lost 4 bases and the J gene lost 7 bases, with 15 bases spanning the gap. This CDR3 contains 15 residues. Germline V CDR1 and CDR2: SGDLS, YYNGEE. The CDR3 is CASSSQTGLNSPLHF. The CDR3 DNA sequence: TGTGCCAGCAGCTCGCAAACAGGGTTAAATTCACCCCTCCACTTT. The full variable domain, with the rest looked up from reference TRBV9 and TRBJ1-6, is DSGVTQTPKHLITATGQRVTLRCSPRSGDLSVYWYQQSLDQGLQFLIQYYNGEERAKGNILERFSAQQFPDLHSELNLSSLELGDSALYFCASSSQTGLNSPLHFGNGTRLTVT.

This clonotype has just a few counts. The chain combines TRBV4-1 with TRBJ1-1, with TRBD1 as a possible D gene (5 bases). Trimming stripped 1 base from V and 2 bases from J, with 11 bases between. This CDR3 spans 15 amino acids. Germline V gene data show CDR1 as MGHRA and CDR2 as YSYEKL. The CDR3 reads CASSQGQGKNTEAFF. CDR3 DNA sequence: TGCGCCAGCAGCCAAGGCCAGGGCAAAAACACTGAAGCTTTCTTT.

In this sample, this clonotype turned up a few times. This sequence joins TRBV9 and TRBJ2-7; TRBD1 might be the D (6 bases). The V and J ends lost 5 bases and 1 base respectively, with 7 bases between them. Germline loops: CDR1 SGDLS, CDR2 YYNGEE. CDR3 size: 12 residues. The CDR3 DNA reads TGTGCCAGCAGTACAGGGTCCTACGAGCAGTACTTC. The encoded protein is CASSTGSYEQYF. The variable domain in full, with the rest retrieved from reference TRBV9 and TRBJ2-7, is DSGVTQTPKHLITATGQRVTLRCSPRSGDLSVYWYQQSLDQGLQFLIQYYNGEERAKGNILERFSAQQFPDLHSELNLSSLELGDSALYFCASSTGSYEQYFGPGTRLTVT.

The table lists this clonotype with many counts. This chain joins TRBV29-1 and TRBJ1-2; no clear D. With 1 base removed from V and 1 base from J, the gap between germline ends came to 4 bases. Germline V gene lookup returns CDR1 SQVTM and CDR2 ANQGSEA. This CDR3 contains 12 residues. CDR3 in amino acids: CSVEGRNYGYTF. DNA for the CDR3: TGCAGCGTTGAAGGGCGTAACTATGGCTACACCTTC.

The sample holds a few counts of this clonotype. V is TRBV18 and J is TRBJ2-3; possible D gene TRBD1, 5 bases. V lost 3 bases and J 5 bases, leaving 18 bases between the germline ends. Per the germline V gene, CDR1 is KGHSH and CDR2 is LQKENI. This CDR3 spans 16 amino acids. DNA of the CDR3: TGTGCCAGCTCACCGAACCGGCAGGGCGGAAGAGATACGCAGTATTTT. Protein product: CASSPNRQGGRDTQYF.

This clonotype was observed at least ten times. This rearrangement joins TRBV13 to TRBJ1-1, with TRBD1 matching over 8 bases. The J segment lost 11 bases and the V segment lost 3 bases, leaving 26 bases of the junction unmatched. CDR3 length equals 19 residues. Germline CDR1 is PRHDT and CDR2 is FYEKMQ (reference sequence). CDR3 DNA sequence: TGTGCCAGCAGCTTCCCACTATCCCAGGGGGCATTGAGGGACGAAGCGGCTTTCTTT. Translated: CASSFPLSQGALRDEAAFF.

This clonotype was seen many times. The rearrangement uses TRBV5-4 and TRBJ1-2, with unresolved D. Germline V gene data show CDR1 as SGHNT and CDR2 as YYREEE (reference sequence). Deletions cut 3 bases from V and 4 bases from J, with 16 bases between. The CDR3 spans 15 residues. CDR3 sequence reads: CASSSDPSEFYGYTF. CDR3 nucleotides: TGTGCCAGCAGCTCGGACCCATCAGAATTCTATGGCTACACCTTC.

This clonotype was counted many times. The V gene is TRBV9, the J gene TRBJ1-1; possibly TRBD1 for D (6 bases). This CDR3 has 14 amino acids. Trimming shortened V by 4 bases and J by 6 bases, and 16 bases separated the two germline ends. CDR1 and CDR2 from the germline V gene are SGDLS and YYNGEE. In DNA, the CDR3 is TGTGCCAGCAGCACCCCTTGGGGGGCGGCTGAAGCTTTCTTT. It is translated as CASSTPWGAAEAFF.

This clonotype was observed many times. The CDR3 spells CASSEAGQSGNQPQHF. CDR3 nucleotides: TGTGCCAGCAGTGAAGCTGGCCAGTCGGGCAATCAGCCCCAGCATTTT. This chain connects TRBV2 to TRBJ1-5; D unclear. V dropped 0 bases and J dropped 2 bases, with 11 bases sitting between them. The CDR3 loop spans 16 amino acids. The germline V gene encodes CDR1 SNHLY and CDR2 FYNNEI.

This clonotype was recorded many times. The rearrangement uses TRBV7-9 and TRBJ2-7, with D possibly being TRBD2 (5 bases). V lost 3 bases to trimming and J lost 3 bases, with 9 bases between them. The CDR3 length is 13 residues. CDR1 is SEHNR, CDR2 FQNEAQ, per germline (reference sequence). As DNA, the CDR3 is TGTGCCAGCAGCTTCCCGGGAAACTACGAGCAGTACTTC. Translating gives CASSFPGNYEQYF.